The 14 T cell receptor beta chains below were found in one sample sequenced in a study of T cell responses to AZD1222 COVID-19 vaccine. TCRdb's copy holds only in-frame clones and misses some; the assay was immunoSEQ multiplex PCR. This table has 140,000 to 150,000 clones, approximately 94% appearing once. This sample comprised peripheral blood, obtained on day 0 of AZD1222 vaccination. The receptors were sampled from an adult in good health.

The chain joins TRBV19 to TRBJ1-5; TRBD1 matches at 9 bases. Germline CDR1 LNHDA, CDR2 SQIVND (reference sequence). J was trimmed by 5 bases and V by 9 bases; bases with no gene match: 8. The CDR3 consists of 14 residues. CDR3 amino acids: CASQQGAWDQPQHF. The CDR3 DNA reads as TGTGCCAGCCAACAGGGGGCCTGGGATCAGCCCCAGCATTTT.

V and J are TRBV4-1 and TRBJ2-3, with D possibly TRBD2 on 6 matching bases. Per the germline V gene, CDR1 is MGHRA and CDR2 is YSYEKL. The CDR3 extends over 16 amino acids. The V gene lost 4 bases and the J gene lost 2 bases, with 16 bases spanning the gap. As DNA, the CDR3 is TGCGCCAGCAGCCCTCTAGGGGACTCATCCACAGATACGCAGTATTTT. The encoded protein is CASSPLGDSSTDTQYF.

The chain combines TRBV14 with TRBJ1-6, with D maybe TRBD1 (6 bases). V lost 3 bases to trimming and J lost 5 bases, with 11 bases between them. The CDR3 consists of 15 residues. Germline CDR1 is SGHDN and CDR2 is FVKESK. The CDR3 protein is CASSQGHRNNSPLHF. The CDR3 nucleotides read TGTGCCAGCAGCCAGGGACACCGGAATAATTCACCCCTCCACTTT.

This rearrangement joins TRBV10-2 to TRBJ1-6; 7 nucleotides agree with TRBD1. V shed 3 bases and J 9 bases; nucleotides not matched to a gene: 5. The CDR3 is made up of 14 amino acids. The germline gives CDR1 WSHSY, CDR2 SAAADI. Here the CDR3 reads CASSEGTVGSPLHF. DNA for the CDR3: TGCGCCAGCAGTGAAGGGACAGTCGGTTCACCCCTCCACTTT.

Here the CDR3 reads CASSSGLAGSDTQYF. In DNA form, the CDR3 reads TGTGCCAGCAGCTCGGGACTAGCGGGGTCCGATACGCAGTATTTT. The chain uses TRBV7-2 and TRBJ2-3; 13 bases are shared with TRBD2. CDR1 is SGHTA and CDR2 is FQGNSA in the germline V gene. V shed 4 bases and J 6 bases; nucleotides not matched to a gene: 4. The CDR3 extends over 15 amino acids.

The J gene is TRBJ2-3, the V gene TRBV6-2 or TRBV6-3; 8 nucleotides match TRBD1. The CDR3 extends over 13 amino acids. Trimming removed 6 bases from V and 14 bases from J; junction bases left unmatched: 13. Germline V gene lookup returns CDR1 MNHEY and CDR2 SVGEGT. The CDR3 nucleotides read TGTGCCAGCAGATACGAGGGACAGGTGGACAGGTATTTT. Protein: CASRYEGQVDRYF.

This clone was picked up one time. The rearrangement links TRBV5-1 to TRBJ1-6, with 8 bases aligning to TRBD1. Germline-derived CDR1 and CDR2 are SGHRS and YFSETQ. This CDR3 spans 16 amino acids. J lost 7 bases, V lost 4 bases, and 10 bases had no gene match. CDR3 DNA sequence: TGCGCCAGCAGCCTTGGGGCGACAGGGGTAAATTCACCCCTCCACTTT. This codes for CASSLGATGVNSPLHF.

The rearrangement uses TRBV28 and TRBJ2-7, with D perhaps matching TRBD1 or TRBD2 (6 bases each). CDR3 length: 15 residues. Trimming removed 8 bases from V and 3 bases from J, with 20 bases in between. CDR1 is MDHEN and CDR2 is SYDVKM in the germline V gene. CDR3 in amino acids: CASYPGAPGVYEQYF. CDR3 sequence (DNA): TGTGCCAGCTACCCGGGGGCGCCAGGGGTCTACGAGCAGTACTTC.

The chain links TRBV16 to TRBJ1-1; D is uncertain. This CDR3 is 15 amino acids long. Germline V gene data show CDR1 as KGHSY and CDR2 as FQNENV. V was pared by 0 bases and J by 7 bases, with 15 bases between. The CDR3 is CASSQSTVHVGEAFF. In DNA, the CDR3 is TGTGCCAGCAGCCAATCCACAGTGCACGTAGGTGAAGCTTTCTTT.

The rearrangement joins TRBV5-1 to TRBJ2-7; the D gene is possibly TRBD1 (6 bases). V shed 4 bases and J shed 3 bases, with 14 bases lying between them. CDR1 is SGHRS, CDR2 YFSETQ, per germline. CDR3 length equals 14 residues. CDR3: CASSRDTKNYEQYF. DNA of the CDR3: TGCGCCAGCAGCCGGGACACCAAAAACTACGAGCAGTACTTC.

The chain joins TRBV2 to TRBJ1-5; D is unresolved. This CDR3 spans 15 amino acids. V was cut by 0 bases and J by 0 bases, with 6 bases left in between. Germline V gene data show CDR1 as SNHLY and CDR2 as FYNNEI. The CDR3 nucleotides are TGTGCCAGCAGTGAAGCCCCAGGTAGCAATCAGCCCCAGCATTTT. It translates to CASSEAPGSNQPQHF.

The rearrangement joins TRBV18 to TRBJ2-1; D gene unclear. Germline V CDR1 and CDR2: KGHSH, LQKENI. The V end lost 1 base, the J end lost 9 bases, and 10 bases lay between the germline ends. The CDR3 has 13 residues. CDR3 nucleotides: TGTGCCAGCTCACCACATCCGGATAGTGAGCAGTTCTTC. It encodes CASSPHPDSEQFF.

The CDR3 protein is CASSRNPGLETGELFF. CDR3 nucleotide sequence: TGTGCCAGCAGCCGAAACCCGGGACTAGAGACCGGGGAGCTGTTTTTT. The J gene is TRBJ2-2, the V gene TRBV5-4; 8 bases are a match to TRBD2. V lost 4 bases, J lost 5 bases, and 10 bases stayed unmatched. The CDR3 is 16 amino acids. The germline gives CDR1 SGHNT, CDR2 YYREEE (reference sequence).

The chain links TRBV6-2 or TRBV6-3 to TRBJ1-6; no firm D call. The germline V gene encodes CDR1 MNHEY and CDR2 SVGEGT. This CDR3 is built from 13 residues. V was clipped by 2 bases and J by 7 bases, with 6 bases between them. CDR3 in DNA: TGTGCCAGCAGTTACAATAGCAATTCACCCCTCCACTTT. Protein sequence: CASSYNSNSPLHF.